A single sample gave rise to the 16 T cell receptor beta chains below, sequenced in a study of cytomegalovirus exposure and HLA in healthy donors. It was with 60 Vbeta and 13 Jbeta primers that the PCR ran. The repertoire was sequenced with immunoSEQ multiplex PCR; TCRdb's copy has only in-frame clones and lacks some. This table holds 200,000 to 250,000 clones, roughly 90% found once. Sequenced: PBMCs. The origin of the receptors is a woman aged 18-29 years in good health and CMV-seronegative.

The V call is TRBV7-9, the J call TRBJ1-2, with 9 nucleotides matching TRBD1. From germline, CDR1 is SEHNR and CDR2 FQNEAQ (reference sequence). The CDR3 covers 13 residues. V dropped 5 bases and J dropped 6; count of bases not matched to a gene: 4. The CDR3 loop is CASSPGQGDGYTF. CDR3 nucleotides: TGTGCCAGCAGCCCGGGACAGGGCGATGGCTACACCTTC.

CDR3 DNA: TGTGCCAGCAGCTGGACTAGCGTTAACACCGGGGAGCTGTTTTTT. Its translation: CASSWTSVNTGELFF. V and J are TRBV5-4 and TRBJ2-2; 9 nucleotides align to TRBD2. CDR1 is SGHNT, CDR2 YYREEE, per germline (reference sequence). The CDR3 consists of 15 residues. V shed 3 bases and J 2 bases; nucleotides not matched to a gene: 2.

The CDR3 bases are TGCGCCAGCAGCACTTCCCGGGACAGCTCCTACGAGCAGTACTTC. Protein: CASSTSRDSSYEQYF. The chain uses TRBV5-1 and TRBJ2-7, with TRBD1 matching 7 bases. This CDR3 has 15 amino acids. CDR1 is SGHRS, CDR2 YFSETQ, per germline. With 4 bases clipped from V and 0 bases from J, the junction kept 7 bases outside the gene matches.

This clone was found a few times. The chain joins TRBV25-1 to TRBJ1-2, with D perhaps matching TRBD1 (6 bases). Per the germline V gene, CDR1 is MGHDK and CDR2 is SYGVNS. Trimming left V 4 bases short and J 5 bases short, with 17 bases between. CDR3 length equals 15 residues. CDR3 in amino acids: CASSADGQPSYGYTF. DNA for the CDR3: TGTGCCAGCAGTGCGGATGGACAGCCTAGTTATGGCTACACCTTC.

The chain uses TRBV29-1 and TRBJ2-1, with D maybe TRBD1 (6 bases). Trimming removed 7 bases from V and 5 bases from J, with 15 bases in between. The CDR3 is 13 residues long. Germline values: CDR1 SQVTM, CDR2 ANQGSEA. CDR3 region: CSGSYRVDNEQFF. The CDR3 DNA reads as TGCAGCGGATCATACAGGGTAGACAATGAGCAGTTCTTC.

The rearrangement joins TRBV2 to TRBJ1-1, with D hard to call. V was cut by 0 bases and J by 4 bases, with 9 bases left in between. This CDR3 spans 14 amino acids. Germline-derived CDR1 and CDR2 are SNHLY and FYNNEI. CDR3 in amino acids: CASSEADFGTEAFF. DNA of the CDR3: TGTGCCAGCAGTGAAGCCGACTTCGGCACTGAAGCTTTCTTT.

CDR3 residues: CASSYSGTGSSGNTIYF. CDR3 in DNA: TGCGCCAGCAGCTACTCGGGGACAGGGAGCTCTGGAAACACCATATATTTT. The chain employs TRBV5-1 and TRBJ1-3, with 9 bases matching TRBD1. Germline CDR1 SGHRS, CDR2 YFSETQ. V gave up 3 bases and J gave up 0 bases; unmatched junction bases: 7. This CDR3 region has 17 residues.

This clone was counted only a few times. This chain joins TRBV6-5 and TRBJ2-7; D is undetermined. The CDR3 contains 14 residues. The germline V gene has CDR1 MNHEY and CDR2 SVGAGI. Between the trimmed V and J ends, which lost 0 bases and 7 bases, there was a span of 13 bases. The CDR3 DNA reads TGTGCCAGCAGTTACTCGCGTATCGTCCTGGAGCAGTACTTC. It translates to CASSYSRIVLEQYF.

This chain joins TRBV6-5 and TRBJ2-2; 7 bases agree with TRBD1. The CDR3 covers 15 residues. Germline V CDR1 and CDR2: MNHEY, SVGAGI. The V and J ends lost 5 bases and 1 base, in that order; junction bases with no gene match: 4. As DNA, the CDR3 is TGTGCCAGCAGTGCGTGGGACAGGAACACCGGGGAGCTGTTTTTT. Its translation is CASSAWDRNTGELFF.

This chain connects TRBV11-2 to TRBJ2-7, with 15 positions matching TRBD2. The CDR3 length is 18 residues. Germline V lookup: CDR1 SGHAT, CDR2 FQNNGV. Losses at the gene ends were 1 base for V and 4 bases for J; bases not matched to a gene: 8. The CDR3 sequence: CASSLVSGTSGRHYEQYF. CDR3 bases: TGTGCCAGCAGCTTAGTAAGCGGGACTAGCGGGAGGCATTACGAGCAGTACTTC. Using reference TRBV11-2 and TRBJ2-7 for the parts outside the CDR3, the full variable domain is EAGVAQSPRYKIIEKRQSVAFWCNPISGHATLYWYQQILGQGPKLLIQFQNNGVVDDSQLPKDRFSAERLKGVDSTLKIQPAKLEDSAVYLCASSLVSGTSGRHYEQYFGPGTRLTVT.

The genes are TRBV2 and TRBJ2-3, with 11 positions matching TRBD2. With V trimmed by 6 bases and J by 8 bases, 4 bases remained unmatched. Germline V gives CDR1 SNHLY, CDR2 FYNNEI. The length of the CDR3 is 13 residues. The CDR3 DNA sequence: TGTGCCAGCAGACTAGCGGGGGCAGCTACGCAGTATTTT. It encodes CASRLAGAATQYF.

This chain connects TRBV5-4 to TRBJ1-1; a possible D gene is TRBD1 (6 bases). V lost 4 bases, J lost 6 bases, and 16 bases lay in between. Germline V CDR1 and CDR2: SGHNT, YYREEE (reference sequence). The CDR3 totals 14 residues. The CDR3 protein is CASSPRGGRAEAFF. As DNA, the CDR3 is TGTGCCAGCAGCCCCCGAGGGGGAAGGGCTGAAGCTTTCTTT.

The chain uses TRBV7-2 and TRBJ2-7; TRBD1 is a possible D gene (6 bases). The CDR3 totals 14 residues. Germline assignment: CDR1 SGHTA and CDR2 FQGNSA. The ends were cut back, 5 bases at V and 8 bases at J, with 19 bases in the middle. The CDR3 DNA follows: TGTGCCAGCAGCGCATCCACAGGGTTTAGGAAGCAGTACTTC. This codes for CASSASTGFRKQYF.

The V and J genes are TRBV7-8 and TRBJ2-7; no clear D. The CDR3 sequence is 14 residues long. Germline lookup yields CDR1 SGHVS and CDR2 FQNEAQ. V was cut by 3 bases and J by 1 base, with 10 bases left in between. CDR3 sequence (DNA): TGTGCCAGCAGCTTCATTTCAGAATCCTACGAGCAGTACTTC. Its translation: CASSFISESYEQYF.

V and J are TRBV10-1 and TRBJ2-7, with 7 bases that match TRBD1. This CDR3 is built from 14 residues. The germline gives CDR1 WNHNN, CDR2 SYGVQD (reference sequence). J gave up 6 bases and V 4 bases, and 9 bases lay outside the gene matches. Written as DNA, the CDR3 is TGCGCCAGCAGTGTTAGGACAGGCAGGACCGAGCAGTACTTC. Translating it yields CASSVRTGRTEQYF.

The gene calls are TRBV6-1 and TRBJ2-1, with 11 bases lining up with TRBD2. The CDR3 covers 15 residues. J gave up 4 bases and V 6 bases, and 5 bases lay outside the gene matches. The germline V gene has CDR1 MNHNS and CDR2 SASEGT. The CDR3 nucleotides read TGTGCCAGCAGAACCGGGACTAGCGGTTACAATGAGCAGTTCTTC. Its protein product is CASRTGTSGYNEQFF.